Listed below are T cell receptor beta chains from one sample, sequenced in a study of OX40 agonist ivuxolimab in advanced cancers. Here immunoSEQ multiplex PCR was the method, and the copy in TCRdb shows in-frame clones only, minus some. The repertoire holds more than 40,000 clones, with roughly 91% as singletons. Material: CD4+ or CD8+ T cells sorted from blood, obtained in a trial of the OX40 agonist ivuxolimab. The receptors come from an adult with an advanced solid tumor such as melanoma, head and neck, liver or kidney cancer. CDR3s include the opening cysteine and the closing phenylalanine or tryptophan. Fields, in order: clone size, V gene, D gene, J gene, CDR3 protein, CDR3 DNA. A D gene is named only where the DNA matches it firmly. A row's size may be missing; if present it is once, few, many or a size class.

clone_size: -
v_call: TRBV29-1
d_call: TRBD1
j_call: TRBJ1-1
cdr3_aa: CSVEEHDRASTEAFF
cdr3_nt: TGCAGCGTTGAAGAGCACGACAGGGCGAGCACTGAAGCTTTCTTT

clone_size: once
v_call: TRBV11-3
d_call: TRBD1
j_call: TRBJ2-7
cdr3_aa: CASSDGTGSYEQYF
cdr3_nt: TGTGCCAGCAGCGACGGGACAGGCTCCTACGAGCAGTACTTC

clone_size: -
v_call: TRBV9
d_call: TRBD1
j_call: TRBJ2-3
cdr3_aa: CASSVTGWRTDTQYF
cdr3_nt: TGTGCCAGCAGCGTGACAGGGTGGAGGACAGATACGCAGTATTTT

clone_size: -
v_call: TRBV28
d_call: TRBD1
j_call: TRBJ1-1
cdr3_aa: CASSFRGQGTEAFF
cdr3_nt: TGTGCCAGCAGTTTTAGGGGGCAGGGCACTGAAGCTTTCTTT

clone_size: once
v_call: TRBV19
d_call: TRBD1
j_call: TRBJ2-7
cdr3_aa: CASSTGDRLYEQYF
cdr3_nt: TGTGCCAGTAGTACCGGGGACAGGTTGTACGAGCAGTACTTC

clone_size: -
v_call: TRBV19
d_call: -
j_call: TRBJ1-2
cdr3_aa: CASSTGNYYGYTF
cdr3_nt: TGTGCCAGTAGTACCGGGAACTACTATGGCTACACCTTC

clone_size: -
v_call: TRBV2
d_call: TRBD2
j_call: TRBJ2-7
cdr3_aa: CASKEEASGSWEQYF
cdr3_nt: TGTGCCAGCAAAGAGGAGGCTAGCGGGAGTTGGGAGCAGTACTTC

clone_size: -
v_call: TRBV27
d_call: -
j_call: TRBJ2-1
cdr3_aa: CASSTEGHEQFF
cdr3_nt: TGTGCCAGCAGTACCGAGGGACATGAGCAGTTCTTC

clone_size: once
v_call: TRBV6-4
d_call: -
j_call: TRBJ1-1
cdr3_aa: CASSEGRAGDTEAFF
cdr3_nt: TGTGCCAGCAGTGAGGGGAGGGCCGGGGACACTGAAGCTTTCTTT

clone_size: -
v_call: TRBV5-4
d_call: -
j_call: TRBJ1-1
cdr3_aa: CASSRGAHTEAFF
cdr3_nt: TGTGCCAGCAGCCGGGGGGCGCACACTGAAGCTTTCTTT

clone_size: -
v_call: TRBV19
d_call: TRBD1
j_call: TRBJ1-2
cdr3_aa: CASSAWTGGAGYGYTF
cdr3_nt: TGTGCCAGTAGTGCCTGGACAGGGGGCGCTGGCTATGGCTACACCTTC

clone_size: -
v_call: TRBV19
d_call: -
j_call: TRBJ2-1
cdr3_aa: CASSILGGGYNEQFF
cdr3_nt: TGTGCCAGTAGTATTCTGGGGGGCGGATACAATGAGCAGTTCTTC

clone_size: -
v_call: TRBV28
d_call: -
j_call: TRBJ1-1
cdr3_aa: CASSFSGAIEAFF
cdr3_nt: TGTGCCAGCAGTTTCTCAGGGGCCATTGAAGCTTTCTTT

clone_size: -
v_call: TRBV29-1
d_call: -
j_call: TRBJ2-5
cdr3_aa: CSVEPGGETQYF
cdr3_nt: TGCAGCGTTGAACCAGGTGGGGAGACCCAGTACTTC

clone_size: -
v_call: TRBV7-8
d_call: TRBD2
j_call: TRBJ2-3
cdr3_aa: CASSSTEGGGADTQYF
cdr3_nt: TGTGCCAGCAGCTCAACGGAGGGCGGGGGGGCAGATACGCAGTATTTT

clone_size: -
v_call: TRBV2
d_call: -
j_call: TRBJ1-1
cdr3_aa: CASSEALGGRNTEAFF
cdr3_nt: TGTGCCAGCAGTGAAGCTCTGGGGGGCCGAAACACTGAAGCTTTCTTT

clone_size: -
v_call: TRBV7-9
d_call: TRBD1
j_call: TRBJ1-4
cdr3_aa: CASSEAPTGGGLNEKLFF
cdr3_nt: TGTGCCAGCAGCGAAGCCCCAACAGGGGGCGGCTTGAATGAAAAACTGTTTTTT

clone_size: -
v_call: TRBV5-1
d_call: -
j_call: TRBJ2-1
cdr3_aa: CASSLEVFSYNEQFF
cdr3_nt: TGCGCCAGCAGCTTGGAGGTTTTCTCCTACAATGAGCAGTTCTTC

clone_size: -
v_call: TRBV29-1
d_call: TRBD1
j_call: TRBJ2-1
cdr3_aa: CSVFGTGGSNEQFF
cdr3_nt: TGCAGCGTGTTCGGGACAGGGGGCTCGAATGAGCAGTTCTTC

clone_size: -
v_call: TRBV4-1
d_call: TRBD1
j_call: TRBJ1-1
cdr3_aa: CASSQRQGVNTEAFF
cdr3_nt: TGCGCCAGCAGCCAAAGACAGGGGGTGAACACTGAAGCTTTCTTT

clone_size: -
v_call: TRBV7-8
d_call: -
j_call: TRBJ1-2
cdr3_aa: CASSLESVRYGYTF
cdr3_nt: TGTGCCAGCAGCTTAGAGTCCGTCCGCTATGGCTACACCTTC

clone_size: -
v_call: TRBV7-9
d_call: -
j_call: TRBJ1-3
cdr3_aa: CASSLGGQGNTIYF
cdr3_nt: TGTGCCAGCAGCTTAGGAGGGCAAGGAAACACCATATATTTT